The 23 T cell receptor beta chains reported below all come from one sample, sequenced in a study of STAT5B mutations in CD4+ large granular lymphocyte leukemia. Profiled with immunoSEQ multiplex PCR; TCRdb holds only in-frame clones, not every one. The sample has 45,000 or so clones; approximately 83% are singletons. Sequencing was done on a sample of CD4+ T cells from blood buffy coats. The receptors stem from a human donor in good health.

This clone has more than one count but fewer than ten. This sequence joins TRBV30 and TRBJ2-7; D remains ambiguous. V was cut by 0 bases and J by 5 bases, with 11 bases left in between. The CDR3 runs to 13 residues. Looked up from germline, CDR1 is GTSNPN and CDR2 is SVGIG (reference sequence). The CDR3 DNA follows: TGTGCCTGGAGTGTAGCGCCTCCCGACGAGCAGTACTTC. Translation: CAWSVAPPDEQYF.

V and J are TRBV7-9 and TRBJ1-3; D is unclear. V lost 1 base and J lost 0, with 19 bases in between. This CDR3 has 19 residues. Per germline, CDR1 SEHNR and CDR2 FQNEAQ (reference sequence). The CDR3 bases are TGTGCCAGCAGCTTAGGAGGGAAGGTCCCCCTCCTCTCTGGAAACACCATATATTTT. This codes for CASSLGGKVPLLSGNTIYF.

The V call is TRBV10-2, the J call TRBJ2-7; 9 nucleotides line up with TRBD1. The CDR3 runs to 14 residues. V lost 4 bases, J lost 3 bases, and 4 bases stayed unmatched. The germline gives CDR1 WSHSY, CDR2 SAAADI. The DNA for the CDR3 is TGCGCCAGCAGTGCCGGGACAGGGAACTACGAGCAGTACTTC. It encodes CASSAGTGNYEQYF.

The rearrangement links TRBV7-9 to TRBJ1-2; 7 bases agree with TRBD1. Trimming at V came to 3 bases and at J to 6 bases, leaving 4 bases not matched to a gene. The germline gives CDR1 SEHNR, CDR2 FQNEAQ (reference sequence). The CDR3 is 13 amino acids. CDR3 nucleotides: TGTGCCAGCAGCTTGACAGGGTCCCATGGCTACACCTTC. Amino acid sequence: CASSLTGSHGYTF.

This chain connects TRBV5-4 to TRBJ2-7, with D possibly TRBD2 on 7 matching bases. Looked up from germline, CDR1 is SGHNT and CDR2 is YYREEE (reference sequence). The CDR3 sequence is 15 residues long. The V gene lost 10 bases and the J gene lost 3 bases, with 23 bases spanning the gap. The CDR3 here is CAFIDGGGAYYEQYF. The CDR3 region has the DNA TGTGCCTTCATCGATGGGGGGGGCGCATACTACGAGCAGTACTTC.

The chain recombines TRBV30 with TRBJ2-1; TRBD2 aligns across 7 bases. The CDR3 totals 14 residues. The germline V gene encodes CDR1 GTSNPN and CDR2 SVGIG (reference sequence). The V segment lost 2 bases and the J segment 9 bases; nucleotides outside the gene matches: 10. The CDR3, as DNA: TGTGCCTGGAGTTACGGCGGGAGCGGGCGTGAGCAGTTCTTC. As protein: CAWSYGGSGREQFF.

The chain carries TRBV19 and TRBJ2-2, with D unclear. Germline CDR1 LNHDA, CDR2 SQIVND (reference sequence). The CDR3 extends over 15 amino acids. Trimming removed 7 bases from V and 0 bases from J, with 12 bases in between. CDR3 bases: TGTGCCAGTACCCCCTGGGGTACGAACACCGGGGAGCTGTTTTTT. It yields the protein CASTPWGTNTGELFF.

The chain links TRBV11-2 to TRBJ2-7; 11 bases map to TRBD1. V lost 5 bases to trimming and J lost 2 bases; unmatched junction nucleotides: 2. CDR3 length: 14 amino acids. Germline CDR1 and CDR2: SGHAT and FQNNGV. CDR3 in DNA: TGTGCCAGCAGCCGGGACAGGGGGACCTACGAGCAGTACTTC. It specifies CASSRDRGTYEQYF.

The gene calls are TRBV2 and TRBJ2-7; D is unresolved. Trimming shortened V by 11 bases and J by 3 bases, and 17 bases separated the two germline ends. The CDR3 totals 13 residues. Germline V lookup: CDR1 SNHLY, CDR2 FYNNEI. The chain's CDR3 is CASTTAWNYEQYF. In DNA, the CDR3 is TGTGCCTCGACCACAGCATGGAACTACGAGCAGTACTTC.

The V call is TRBV11-2, the J call TRBJ2-5; D remains unclear. The J call may be mistaken, given a closer DNA end match to TRBJ2-7. This CDR3 has 9 amino acids. The germline V gene has CDR1 SGHAT and CDR2 FQNNGV. The CDR3 nucleotides read TGTGCCAGCGACTACGAGCAGTACTTC. It yields the protein CASDYEQYF.

This clone was picked up a small number of times. In DNA, the CDR3 is TGTGCCAGCAGTGACAGGGATCCCTACGAGCAGTACTTC. This codes for CASSDRDPYEQYF. The chain is built from TRBV6-1 and TRBJ2-7; D is perhaps TRBD1 (5 bases). Germline CDR1 reads MNHNS; CDR2 reads SASEGT. Trimming stripped 3 bases from V and 2 bases from J, with 8 bases between. The CDR3 contains 13 residues.

This clone was recorded once. The chain uses TRBV4-1 and TRBJ1-2; TRBD1 matches at 9 bases. CDR1 is MGHRA, CDR2 YSYEKL, per germline. V shed 1 base and J 5 bases; nucleotides not matched to a gene: 5. The CDR3 runs to 15 residues. CDR3 protein: CASSQGTGGPYGYTF. CDR3 bases: TGCGCCAGCAGCCAAGGTACAGGGGGCCCGTATGGCTACACCTTC.

The V gene is TRBV5-1, the J gene TRBJ1-3; the D gene is possibly TRBD1 (6 bases). The CDR3 has 14 residues. From germline, CDR1 is SGHRS and CDR2 YFSETQ. V lost 4 bases, J lost 4 bases, and 12 bases lay in between. CDR3 coding DNA: TGCGCCAGCAGCCCGCAGGGGTGGGGAAACACCATATATTTT. The encoded protein is CASSPQGWGNTIYF. The full variable domain, in which reference TRBV5-1 and TRBJ1-3 provide the parts outside the CDR3, is KAGVTQTPRYLIKTRGQQVTLSCSPISGHRSVSWYQQTPGQGLQFLFEYFSETQRNKGNFPGRFSGRQFSNSRSEMNVSTLELGDSALYLCASSPQGWGNTIYFGEGSWLTVV.

The rearrangement uses TRBV10-2 and TRBJ2-5, with 7 bases lining up with TRBD2. The V and J ends lost 0 bases and 9 bases, in that order; junction bases with no gene match: 10. Germline lookup yields CDR1 WSHSY and CDR2 SAAADI. This CDR3 region has 15 residues. The CDR3 DNA is TGCGCCAGCAGTGAGTCGTCTAGCGGTTCGGGGGCCCAGTACTTC. It specifies CASSESSSGSGAQYF.

The chain has TRBV30 and TRBJ1-2, with D perhaps matching TRBD1 (6 bases). Germline CDR1 is GTSNPN and CDR2 is SVGIG (reference sequence). The germline V and J ends were trimmed by 4 bases and 9 bases, with 15 bases remaining between them. There are 12 residues in the CDR3. CDR3 in amino acids: CAWNTGWVSYTF. DNA of the CDR3: TGTGCCTGGAATACAGGGTGGGTTAGCTACACCTTC. The complete variable domain, with remaining parts taken from reference TRBV30 and TRBJ1-2, reads SQTIHQWPATLVQPVGSPLSLECTVEGTSNPNLYWYRQAAGRGLQLLFYSVGIGQISSEVPQNLSASRPQDRQFILSSKKLLLSDSGFYLCAWNTGWVSYTFGSGTRLTVV.

The V call is TRBV6-5, the J call TRBJ1-2; D is undetermined. CDR3 size: 12 residues. CDR1 and CDR2 (germline): MNHEY, SVGAGI. Trimming removed 5 bases at V and 4 bases at J, with 8 bases between. CDR3 loop: CASSRRIYGYTF. The CDR3 DNA reads TGTGCCAGCAGTCGACGGATCTATGGCTACACCTTC.

The genes are TRBV18 and TRBJ1-1, with TRBD1 matching over 7 bases. The V gene's germline CDR1 is KGHSH and CDR2 LQKENI. V was pared by 3 bases and J by 7 bases, with 8 bases of the junction left unmatched. CDR3 length: 14 amino acids. The chain's CDR3 is CASSPIDREFEAFF. The CDR3 coding sequence is TGTGCCAGCTCACCGATCGACAGGGAGTTTGAAGCTTTCTTT.

In this sample, this clone turned up once. The chain joins TRBV7-3 to TRBJ1-1, with D perhaps TRBD1 (5 bases). The V end lost 5 bases, the J end lost 3 bases, and 10 bases lay between the germline ends. Germline V CDR1 and CDR2: SGHTA, FQGTGA. The CDR3 loop spans 13 amino acids. Here the CDR3 reads CASSAQGYTEAFF. The DNA for the CDR3 is TGTGCCAGCAGCGCCCAGGGTTACACTGAAGCTTTCTTT.

This clone was seen only once. This chain uses TRBV6-1 with TRBJ2-7; no firm D call. In germline, CDR1 is MNHNS, CDR2 SASEGT. Trimming pared 5 bases from V and 3 bases from J, leaving 8 bases between. This CDR3 contains 12 residues. The CDR3 reads CASSPRSYEQYF. DNA of the CDR3: TGTGCCAGCAGTCCGAGGAGCTACGAGCAGTACTTC.

This clone was detected once. V is TRBV7-2 and J is TRBJ2-5; D remains unclear. CDR1 is SGHTA and CDR2 is FQGNSA in the germline V gene. Trimming removed 0 bases from V and 4 bases from J, with 9 bases in between. The CDR3 loop spans 14 amino acids. CDR3 bases: TGTGCCAGCAGCTTAGCCGACTCGGGAGAGACCCAGTACTTC. The encoded protein is CASSLADSGETQYF.

This sequence joins TRBV18 and TRBJ2-1, with 12 bases identical to TRBD1. The germline CDR1 and CDR2 sequences are KGHSH and LQKENI. The CDR3 contains 15 residues. The J segment lost 6 bases and the V segment lost 3 bases, leaving 3 bases of the junction unmatched. CDR3 DNA: TGTGCCAGCTCACCCGGGACAGGGGGCTTCAATGAGCAGTTCTTC. Amino acids: CASSPGTGGFNEQFF.

The gene calls are TRBV27 and TRBJ2-7; 10 bases are a match to TRBD1. Germline V gene data show CDR1 as MNHEY and CDR2 as SMNVEV (reference sequence). The CDR3 loop spans 17 amino acids. V was clipped by 5 bases and J by 7 bases; unmatched bases: 17. The DNA of the CDR3 is TGTGCCAGCAGTAGAGCGGATCGGACAGGGGGAAGAGGAGAGCAGTACTTC. Protein sequence: CASSRADRTGGRGEQYF.

The V gene is TRBV5-1, the J gene TRBJ2-1; D may be TRBD2 (5 bases). V was trimmed by 6 bases and J by 2 bases, leaving 15 bases between them. The CDR3 loop spans 15 amino acids. Per germline, CDR1 SGHRS and CDR2 YFSETQ. The CDR3 reads CASMRAGYAYNEQFF. The CDR3 region has the DNA TGCGCCAGCATGAGGGCGGGCTACGCCTACAATGAGCAGTTCTTC.